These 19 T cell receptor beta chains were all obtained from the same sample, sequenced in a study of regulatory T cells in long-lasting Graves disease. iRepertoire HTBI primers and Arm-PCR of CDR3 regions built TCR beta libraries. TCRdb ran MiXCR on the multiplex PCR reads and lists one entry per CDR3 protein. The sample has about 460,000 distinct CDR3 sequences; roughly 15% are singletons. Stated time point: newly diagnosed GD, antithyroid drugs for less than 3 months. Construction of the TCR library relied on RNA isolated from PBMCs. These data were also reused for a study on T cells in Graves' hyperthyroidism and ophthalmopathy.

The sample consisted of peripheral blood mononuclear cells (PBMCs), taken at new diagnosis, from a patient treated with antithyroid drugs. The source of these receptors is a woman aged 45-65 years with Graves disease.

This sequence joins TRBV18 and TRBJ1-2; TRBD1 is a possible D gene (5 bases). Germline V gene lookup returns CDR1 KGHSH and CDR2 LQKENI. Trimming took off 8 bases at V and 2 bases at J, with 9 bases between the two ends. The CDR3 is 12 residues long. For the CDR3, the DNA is TGTGCCAGCCCAGACAGCAACTATGGCTACACCTTC. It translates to CASPDSNYGYTF.

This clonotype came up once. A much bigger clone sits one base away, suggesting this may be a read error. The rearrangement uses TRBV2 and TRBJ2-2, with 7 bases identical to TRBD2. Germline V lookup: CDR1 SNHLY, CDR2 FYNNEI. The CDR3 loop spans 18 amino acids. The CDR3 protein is CAGSLPAWGGRDTGELFF. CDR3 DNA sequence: TGTGCCGGCAGTCTACCCGCCTGGGGGGGGAGGGACACCGGGGAGCTGTTTTTT.

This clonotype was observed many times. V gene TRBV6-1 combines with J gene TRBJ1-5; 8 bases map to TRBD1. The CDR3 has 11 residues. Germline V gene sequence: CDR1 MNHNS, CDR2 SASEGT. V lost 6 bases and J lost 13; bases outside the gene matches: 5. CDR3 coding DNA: TGTGCCAGCAGACAGGGGGACCTTCAGCATTTT. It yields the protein CASRQGDLQHF.

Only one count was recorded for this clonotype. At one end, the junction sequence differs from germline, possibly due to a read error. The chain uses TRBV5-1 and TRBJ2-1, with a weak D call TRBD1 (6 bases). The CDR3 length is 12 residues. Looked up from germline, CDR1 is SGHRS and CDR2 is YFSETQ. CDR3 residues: CASSLQGFEQSF. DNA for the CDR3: TGCGCCAGCAGCTTACAGGGCTTTGAGCAGTCCTTC.

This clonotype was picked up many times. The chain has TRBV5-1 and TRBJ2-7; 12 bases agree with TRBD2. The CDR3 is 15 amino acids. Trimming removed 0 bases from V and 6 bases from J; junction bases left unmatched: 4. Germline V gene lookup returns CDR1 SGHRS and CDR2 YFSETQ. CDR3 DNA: TGCGCCAGCAGCTTGGGACTAGCGGGAGAGGCCGAGCAGTACTTC. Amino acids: CASSLGLAGEAEQYF.

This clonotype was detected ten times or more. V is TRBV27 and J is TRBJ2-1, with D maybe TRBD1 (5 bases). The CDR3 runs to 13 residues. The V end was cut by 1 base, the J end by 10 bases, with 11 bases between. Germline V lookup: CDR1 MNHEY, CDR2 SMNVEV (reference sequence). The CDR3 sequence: CASSLFRDYEQFF. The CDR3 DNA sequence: TGTGCCAGCAGTTTATTCAGGGATTACGAGCAGTTCTTC.

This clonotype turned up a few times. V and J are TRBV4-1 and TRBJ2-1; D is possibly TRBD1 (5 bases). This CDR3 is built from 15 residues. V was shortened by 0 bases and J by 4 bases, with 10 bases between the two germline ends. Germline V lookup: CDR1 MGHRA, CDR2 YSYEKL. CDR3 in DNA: TGCGCCAGCAGCCAAGAGCCTACAGGTTACAATGAGCAGTTCTTC. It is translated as CASSQEPTGYNEQFF.

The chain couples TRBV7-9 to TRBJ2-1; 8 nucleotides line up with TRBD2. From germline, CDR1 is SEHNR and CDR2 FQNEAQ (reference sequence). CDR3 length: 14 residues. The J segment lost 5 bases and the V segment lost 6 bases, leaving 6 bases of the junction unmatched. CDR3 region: CASRAGERHNEQFF. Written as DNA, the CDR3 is TGTGCCAGCAGAGCGGGGGAGAGGCACAATGAGCAGTTCTTC.

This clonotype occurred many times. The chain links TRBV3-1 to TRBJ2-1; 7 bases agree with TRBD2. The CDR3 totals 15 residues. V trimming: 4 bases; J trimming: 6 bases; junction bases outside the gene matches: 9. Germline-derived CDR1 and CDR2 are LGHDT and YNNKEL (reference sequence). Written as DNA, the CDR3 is TGTGCCAGCAGCCTCGCTGGGGACTACTCCAATGAGCAGTTCTTC. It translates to CASSLAGDYSNEQFF.

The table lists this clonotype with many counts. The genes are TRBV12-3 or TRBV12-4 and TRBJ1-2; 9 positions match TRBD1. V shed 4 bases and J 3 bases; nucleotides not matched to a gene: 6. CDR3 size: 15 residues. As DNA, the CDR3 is TGTGCCAGCAGTTCTAACAGGGGGCTGGACTATGGCTACACCTTC. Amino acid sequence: CASSSNRGLDYGYTF.

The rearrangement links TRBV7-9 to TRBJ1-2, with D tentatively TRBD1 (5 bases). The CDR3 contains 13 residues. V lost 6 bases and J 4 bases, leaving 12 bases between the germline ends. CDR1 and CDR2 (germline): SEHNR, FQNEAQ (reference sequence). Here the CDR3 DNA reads TGTGCCAGCAGATCCGGGACTCTCTATGGCTACACCTTC. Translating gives CASRSGTLYGYTF.

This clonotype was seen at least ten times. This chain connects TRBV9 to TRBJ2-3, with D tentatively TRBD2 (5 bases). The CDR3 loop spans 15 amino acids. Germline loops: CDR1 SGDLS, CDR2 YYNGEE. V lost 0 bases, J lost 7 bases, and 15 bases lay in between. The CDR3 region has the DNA TGTGCCAGCAGCGTAGTGGGAGACCCACGCTATACGCAGTATTTT. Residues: CASSVVGDPRYTQYF.

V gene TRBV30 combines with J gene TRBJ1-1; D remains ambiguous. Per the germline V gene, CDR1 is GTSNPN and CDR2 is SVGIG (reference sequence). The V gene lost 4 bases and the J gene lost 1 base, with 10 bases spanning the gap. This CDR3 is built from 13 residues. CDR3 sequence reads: CAWNWEWNTEAFF. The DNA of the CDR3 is TGTGCCTGGAACTGGGAATGGAACACTGAAGCTTTCTTT.

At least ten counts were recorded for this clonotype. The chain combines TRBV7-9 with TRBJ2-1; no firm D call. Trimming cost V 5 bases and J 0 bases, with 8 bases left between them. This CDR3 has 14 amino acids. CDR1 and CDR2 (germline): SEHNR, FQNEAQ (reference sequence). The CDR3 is CASSRVLSYNEQFF. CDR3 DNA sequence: TGTGCCAGCAGCAGAGTCCTCTCCTACAATGAGCAGTTCTTC.

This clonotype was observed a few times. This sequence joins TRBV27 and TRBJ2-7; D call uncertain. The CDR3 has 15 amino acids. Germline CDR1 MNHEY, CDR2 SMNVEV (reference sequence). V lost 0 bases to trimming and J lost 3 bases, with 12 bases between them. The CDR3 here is CASSLSRFTVYEQYF. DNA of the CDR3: TGTGCCAGCAGTTTATCTCGGTTCACAGTCTACGAGCAGTACTTC.

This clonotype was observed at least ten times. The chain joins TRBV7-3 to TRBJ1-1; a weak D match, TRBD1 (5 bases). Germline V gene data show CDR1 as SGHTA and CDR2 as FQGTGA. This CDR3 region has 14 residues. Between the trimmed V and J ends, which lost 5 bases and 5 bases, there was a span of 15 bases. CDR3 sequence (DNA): TGTGCCAGCAGCCCGGCGGGGGGAGTTACTGAAGCTTTCTTT. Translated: CASSPAGGVTEAFF.

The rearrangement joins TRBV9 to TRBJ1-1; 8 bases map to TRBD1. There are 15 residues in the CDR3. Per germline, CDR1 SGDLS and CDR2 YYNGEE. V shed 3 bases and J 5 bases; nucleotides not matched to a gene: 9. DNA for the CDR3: TGTGCCAGCAGCGACAAGATGACAGGGGTGACTGAAGCTTTCTTT. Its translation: CASSDKMTGVTEAFF.

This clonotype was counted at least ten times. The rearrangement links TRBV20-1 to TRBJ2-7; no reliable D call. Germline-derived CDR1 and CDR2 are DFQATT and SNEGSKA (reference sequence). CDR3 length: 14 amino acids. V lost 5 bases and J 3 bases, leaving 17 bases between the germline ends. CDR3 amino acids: CSAPPPDRYYEQYF. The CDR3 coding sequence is TGCAGTGCTCCCCCCCCCGACCGATACTACGAGCAGTACTTC.

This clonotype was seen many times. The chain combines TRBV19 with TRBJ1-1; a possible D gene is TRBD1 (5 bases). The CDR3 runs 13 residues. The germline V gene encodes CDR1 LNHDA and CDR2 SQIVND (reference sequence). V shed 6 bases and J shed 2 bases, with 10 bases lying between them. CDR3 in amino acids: CASRDTENTEAFF. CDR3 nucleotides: TGTGCCAGTAGGGACACGGAAAACACTGAAGCTTTCTTT.